Below are 18 T cell receptor beta chains sequenced from a single sample in a study of OX40 agonist ivuxolimab in advanced cancers. The library relied on the immunoSEQ multiplex PCR assay. TCRdb retrieved this table from immuneACCESS and kept in-frame rearrangements only. Not all clones are present; in checked studies, unresolved V genes account for under half, and no reason is known for the remainder. This sample comprises about 67,000 clones, approximately 84% of them detected only once. In total, the top ten clones hold around 2% of the sample. The specimen was CD4+ or CD8+ T cells sorted from blood, collected in a trial of the OX40 agonist ivuxolimab. The source is an adult with an advanced solid tumor such as melanoma, head and neck, liver or kidney cancer.

J is TRBJ2-3 and V is TRBV30; a possible D gene is TRBD2 (6 bases). V gave up 1 base and J gave up 3 bases, with 11 bases separating them. CDR3 length: 14 amino acids. Germline V lookup: CDR1 GTSNPN, CDR2 SVGIG (reference sequence). CDR3 region: CAWSGLVGTDTQYF. The CDR3 DNA is TGTGCCTGGAGTGGACTAGTTGGTACAGATACGCAGTATTTT.

The V gene is TRBV27, the J gene TRBJ1-2; TRBD1 matches at 7 bases. Germline V gene sequence: CDR1 MNHEY, CDR2 SMNVEV (reference sequence). The CDR3 consists of 13 residues. With 11 bases clipped from V and 7 bases from J, the junction kept 13 bases outside the gene matches. The CDR3 DNA reads as TGTGCCTCCCTTGGAGAGGGGGCCCGTGGCTACACCTTC. Protein sequence: CASLGEGARGYTF.

The rearrangement joins TRBV5-1 to TRBJ2-1; 11 nucleotides line up with TRBD1. The germline gives CDR1 SGHRS, CDR2 YFSETQ. The CDR3 runs to 18 residues. The trim removed 4 bases at V and 2 bases at J, leaving 11 bases unmatched. The DNA for the CDR3 is TGCGCCAGCAGCGTACGGACAGGGGGCTCTAATCCCTACAATGAGCAGTTCTTC. Its protein is CASSVRTGGSNPYNEQFF.

The gene calls are TRBV20-1 and TRBJ2-1; D call uncertain. The CDR3 runs 11 residues. The V end lost 4 bases, the J end lost 4 bases, and 5 bases lay between the germline ends. The germline CDR1 and CDR2 sequences are DFQATT and SNEGSKA (reference sequence). CDR3: CSATVYNEQFF. CDR3 nucleotides: TGCAGTGCTACCGTATACAATGAGCAGTTCTTC.

The gene calls are TRBV9 and TRBJ2-5, with TRBD2 identical over 9 bases. The CDR3 spans 18 residues. Germline-derived CDR1 and CDR2 are SGDLS and YYNGEE. Losses at the gene ends were 0 bases for V and 1 base for J; bases not matched to a gene: 10. The CDR3 DNA sequence: TGTGCCAGCAGCGTAGGAGGGGGAGGAGCGGGAGGCCAAGAGACCCAGTACTTC. It translates to CASSVGGGGAGGQETQYF. Filled out from reference TRBV9 and TRBJ2-5, the complete variable domain reads DSGVTQTPKHLITATGQRVTLRCSPRSGDLSVYWYQQSLDQGLQFLIQYYNGEERAKGNILERFSAQQFPDLHSELNLSSLELGDSALYFCASSVGGGGAGGQETQYFGPGTRLLVL.

The chain carries TRBV12-5 and TRBJ1-1, with a possible D match to TRBD1 (5 bases). The CDR3 extends over 13 amino acids. Trimming took off 1 base at V and 5 bases at J, with 8 bases between the two ends. CDR1 LGHNT and CDR2 FRNRAP come from the germline V gene. CDR3 sequence: CASGLEGWTEAFF. In DNA form, the CDR3 reads TGTGCTAGTGGTTTGGAGGGGTGGACTGAAGCTTTCTTT.

This rearrangement joins TRBV15 to TRBJ1-2; D is uncertain. Germline CDR1 LNHNV, CDR2 YYDKDF (reference sequence). The CDR3 runs to 12 residues. Between the trimmed V and J ends, which lost 0 bases and 7 bases, there was a span of 6 bases. The CDR3 protein is CATSRDFSGYTF. As DNA, the CDR3 is TGTGCCACCAGCAGAGATTTCAGTGGCTACACCTTC.

This clone was seen just once. A read error may account for a junction end that differs from germline. V gene TRBV11-2 combines with J gene TRBJ2-7, with 10 bases matching TRBD2. The germline V gene encodes CDR1 SGHAT and CDR2 FQNNGV. The CDR3 covers 15 residues. In DNA, the CDR3 is TGTGCCAGCAGTTTAGCGGGGGGACGCCTCTACGAGCAGTACTTC. Protein: CASSLAGGRLYEQYF.

This clone was counted between two and nine times. The rearrangement joins TRBV7-8 to TRBJ2-7, with 7 bases matching TRBD1. The CDR3 is 15 amino acids. V dropped 5 bases and J dropped 0; count of bases not matched to a gene: 7. Germline CDR1 reads SGHVS; CDR2 reads FQNEAQ. The CDR3 protein is CASSHWWDSSYEQYF. CDR3 bases: TGTGCCAGCAGCCATTGGTGGGACAGCTCCTACGAGCAGTACTTC.

The gene calls are TRBV9 and TRBJ1-3; D is unclear. The CDR3 totals 12 residues. From germline, CDR1 is SGDLS and CDR2 YYNGEE. Trimming shortened V by 4 bases and J by 10 bases, and 12 bases separated the two germline ends. The CDR3 nucleotides read TGTGCCAGCAGCCCCTTTGGTGAGACCATATATTTT. It encodes CASSPFGETIYF.

The chain links TRBV6-6 to TRBJ1-1; TRBD1 agrees at 7 bases. CDR1 MNHNY and CDR2 SVGAGI come from the germline V gene (reference sequence). With V trimmed by 11 bases and J by 3 bases, 12 bases remained unmatched. The CDR3 runs to 14 residues. CDR3 nucleotide sequence: TGTGCCTATGCCGACGGTGGACAGGACACTGAAGCTTTCTTT. As protein: CAYADGGQDTEAFF.

V and J are TRBV10-3 and TRBJ2-1, with 10 bases that match TRBD1. CDR3 size: 13 residues. The germline V gene has CDR1 ENHRY and CDR2 SYGVKD. J was trimmed by 6 bases and V by 10 bases; bases with no gene match: 6. The CDR3 region is CASAGTGVNEQFF. The CDR3 DNA follows: TGTGCCAGTGCCGGGACAGGGGTCAATGAGCAGTTCTTC.

The V gene is TRBV5-1, the J gene TRBJ2-1; D is uncertain. V was pared by 0 bases and J by 6 bases, with 7 bases between. The CDR3 consists of 13 residues. Germline CDR1 is SGHRS and CDR2 is YFSETQ. CDR3 bases: TGCGCCAGCAGCTTGGGGGTTGGCAATGAGCAGTTCTTC. It codes for CASSLGVGNEQFF. The entire variable domain, with the rest obtained from reference TRBV5-1 and TRBJ2-1, is as follows: KAGVTQTPRYLIKTRGQQVTLSCSPISGHRSVSWYQQTPGQGLQFLFEYFSETQRNKGNFPGRFSGRQFSNSRSEMNVSTLELGDSALYLCASSLGVGNEQFFGPGTRLTVL.

On this clone itself: Other nucleotide sequences in the sample specify the same CDR3. The genes are TRBV5-8 and TRBJ1-1, with a possible D match to TRBD1 (6 bases). The CDR3 totals 13 residues. Trimming took 1 base from V and 7 from J, leaving 11 bases between them. Germline lookup yields CDR1 SGHTS and CDR2 YDEGEE. The CDR3 loop reads CASSLWGRGEAFF. CDR3 DNA sequence: TGTGCCAGCAGCTTGTGGGGGCGCGGTGAAGCTTTCTTT.

The chain employs TRBV29-1 and TRBJ2-3; a weak D match, TRBD2 (5 bases). The CDR3 spans 12 residues. Germline V lookup: CDR1 SQVTM, CDR2 ANQGSEA. V was pared by 7 bases and J by 3 bases, with 11 bases between. CDR3 region: CSASEVTDTQYF. CDR3 DNA: TGCAGCGCTTCGGAGGTGACAGATACGCAGTATTTT.

This clone came up once. V is TRBV4-3 and J is TRBJ1-2; TRBD1 aligns across 7 bases. The CDR3 consists of 16 residues. CDR1 is LGHNA, CDR2 YSLEER, per germline. V shed 0 bases and J 8 bases; nucleotides not matched to a gene: 12. This CDR3 is CASSQDWATGTRGYTF. In DNA, the CDR3 is TGCGCCAGCAGCCAAGATTGGGCGACAGGGACAAGGGGCTACACCTTC.

This clone has a single count. CDR3 residues: CASCSYNEQFF. As DNA, the CDR3 is TGTGCCAGTTGCTCCTACAATGAGCAGTTCTTC. The genes are TRBV28 and TRBJ2-1; D remains unclear. The germline V and J ends were trimmed by 9 bases and 0 bases, with 3 bases remaining between them. Looked up from germline, CDR1 is MDHEN and CDR2 is SYDVKM. This CDR3 comprises 11 residues.

The chain is built from TRBV19 and TRBJ2-5, with D uncertain. Trimming left V 3 bases short and J 3 bases short, with 8 bases between. The CDR3 is 13 amino acids. CDR1 and CDR2 (germline): LNHDA, SQIVND (reference sequence). The CDR3 DNA is TGTGCCAGTAGTATTCAATTAGAAGAGACCCAGTACTTC. Translation gives CASSIQLEETQYF.